This TCR beta chain was sequenced for a study of blood T cell repertoires in COVID-19. Germline CDR1 MNHNY, CDR2 SVGAGI (reference sequence). The CDR3 is 16 amino acids. V dropped 4 bases and J dropped 9; count of bases not matched to a gene: 10. Under the authors' procedure: Amplifying reference gene primers gave estimates of nucleated cell counts. The data were produced by immunoSEQ multiplex PCR, yet TCRdb's version contains in-frame clones alone and is incomplete. That table is the source of V, J and clone size, and D and trimming were worked out from the DNA. The sample holds about 50,000 clones; about 85% are singletons and the top ten take under 6%.

The TCR comes from a woman between 55 and 75 years old with acute or convalescent COVID-19. The sequencing sample was made of peripheral blood. The genes are TRBV6-6 and TRBJ2-1, with TRBD2 identical over 12 bases. The CDR3 DNA is TGTGCCAGCAGTTGGCGGCTAGCGGGGGGGCGTGGTGAGCAGTTCTTC. This translates into CASSWRLAGGRGEQFF.